The source of this TCR beta chain is a study of shared clonotypes between healthy human individuals. Selected positively for CCR7 and CD45RO-negative, naive CD8 cells excluded terminally differentiated effector memory CD45RA+ cells. The CDR3 has 16 residues. The V end was cut by 5 bases, the J end by 3 bases, with 18 bases between. The germline V gene has CDR1 MNHEY and CDR2 SMNVEV (reference sequence). Turning to this clone: The antigen remains unidentified.

The study's findings and limits: The expectation was that sequencing depth would affect clonotype sharing among donors.

Generated by immunoSEQ multiplex PCR, the TCRdb table keeps only in-frame clones and is missing some. The sample gives hundreds of thousands of clones, roughly 98% of which show up once; roughly 0.29% is in the top ten. Sequencing input: naive CD8+ T cells sorted from blood. The rearrangement links TRBV27 to TRBJ2-3; possibly TRBD1 for D (6 bases). This receptor was obtained from a man aged 25 to 40 in good health. Written as DNA, the CDR3 is TGTGCCAGCAGTAACCGGGACACTTTCCTTACAGATACGCAGTATTTT. Translating gives CASSNRDTFLTDTQYF.